This T cell receptor (beta chain) was recorded in a study of blood T cell repertoires in COVID-19. The overall study: Acute and convalescent COVID-19 specimens originated in the United States, Italy and Spain. In each case, the material was cDNA or gDNA derived from T cells, B-cell-depleted T cells, or PBMCs.

Methods used by the authors: Reference gene primer amplification yielded estimated nucleated cell counts. Measured with immunoSEQ multiplex PCR; TCRdb has only the in-frame clones, and not every one. V and J calls plus clone size are reproduced from that table; the DNA served to infer D and trimming. The data contain some 97,000 clones, about 80% of them singletons. This clone was seen only a few times. Material: peripheral blood. This TCR derives from a man in his 70s with active or convalescent COVID-19.

In DNA form, the CDR3 reads TGTGCCAGCAGTTACGGGGCGCAATTTGAGCAGTTCTTC. Its translation is CASSYGAQFEQFF. The rearrangement joins TRBV6-2 or TRBV6-3 to TRBJ2-1; maybe TRBD1 (5 bases). Germline assignment: CDR1 MNHEY and CDR2 SVGEGT. Trimming removed 2 bases from V and 9 bases from J, with 11 bases in between. This CDR3 has 13 residues.